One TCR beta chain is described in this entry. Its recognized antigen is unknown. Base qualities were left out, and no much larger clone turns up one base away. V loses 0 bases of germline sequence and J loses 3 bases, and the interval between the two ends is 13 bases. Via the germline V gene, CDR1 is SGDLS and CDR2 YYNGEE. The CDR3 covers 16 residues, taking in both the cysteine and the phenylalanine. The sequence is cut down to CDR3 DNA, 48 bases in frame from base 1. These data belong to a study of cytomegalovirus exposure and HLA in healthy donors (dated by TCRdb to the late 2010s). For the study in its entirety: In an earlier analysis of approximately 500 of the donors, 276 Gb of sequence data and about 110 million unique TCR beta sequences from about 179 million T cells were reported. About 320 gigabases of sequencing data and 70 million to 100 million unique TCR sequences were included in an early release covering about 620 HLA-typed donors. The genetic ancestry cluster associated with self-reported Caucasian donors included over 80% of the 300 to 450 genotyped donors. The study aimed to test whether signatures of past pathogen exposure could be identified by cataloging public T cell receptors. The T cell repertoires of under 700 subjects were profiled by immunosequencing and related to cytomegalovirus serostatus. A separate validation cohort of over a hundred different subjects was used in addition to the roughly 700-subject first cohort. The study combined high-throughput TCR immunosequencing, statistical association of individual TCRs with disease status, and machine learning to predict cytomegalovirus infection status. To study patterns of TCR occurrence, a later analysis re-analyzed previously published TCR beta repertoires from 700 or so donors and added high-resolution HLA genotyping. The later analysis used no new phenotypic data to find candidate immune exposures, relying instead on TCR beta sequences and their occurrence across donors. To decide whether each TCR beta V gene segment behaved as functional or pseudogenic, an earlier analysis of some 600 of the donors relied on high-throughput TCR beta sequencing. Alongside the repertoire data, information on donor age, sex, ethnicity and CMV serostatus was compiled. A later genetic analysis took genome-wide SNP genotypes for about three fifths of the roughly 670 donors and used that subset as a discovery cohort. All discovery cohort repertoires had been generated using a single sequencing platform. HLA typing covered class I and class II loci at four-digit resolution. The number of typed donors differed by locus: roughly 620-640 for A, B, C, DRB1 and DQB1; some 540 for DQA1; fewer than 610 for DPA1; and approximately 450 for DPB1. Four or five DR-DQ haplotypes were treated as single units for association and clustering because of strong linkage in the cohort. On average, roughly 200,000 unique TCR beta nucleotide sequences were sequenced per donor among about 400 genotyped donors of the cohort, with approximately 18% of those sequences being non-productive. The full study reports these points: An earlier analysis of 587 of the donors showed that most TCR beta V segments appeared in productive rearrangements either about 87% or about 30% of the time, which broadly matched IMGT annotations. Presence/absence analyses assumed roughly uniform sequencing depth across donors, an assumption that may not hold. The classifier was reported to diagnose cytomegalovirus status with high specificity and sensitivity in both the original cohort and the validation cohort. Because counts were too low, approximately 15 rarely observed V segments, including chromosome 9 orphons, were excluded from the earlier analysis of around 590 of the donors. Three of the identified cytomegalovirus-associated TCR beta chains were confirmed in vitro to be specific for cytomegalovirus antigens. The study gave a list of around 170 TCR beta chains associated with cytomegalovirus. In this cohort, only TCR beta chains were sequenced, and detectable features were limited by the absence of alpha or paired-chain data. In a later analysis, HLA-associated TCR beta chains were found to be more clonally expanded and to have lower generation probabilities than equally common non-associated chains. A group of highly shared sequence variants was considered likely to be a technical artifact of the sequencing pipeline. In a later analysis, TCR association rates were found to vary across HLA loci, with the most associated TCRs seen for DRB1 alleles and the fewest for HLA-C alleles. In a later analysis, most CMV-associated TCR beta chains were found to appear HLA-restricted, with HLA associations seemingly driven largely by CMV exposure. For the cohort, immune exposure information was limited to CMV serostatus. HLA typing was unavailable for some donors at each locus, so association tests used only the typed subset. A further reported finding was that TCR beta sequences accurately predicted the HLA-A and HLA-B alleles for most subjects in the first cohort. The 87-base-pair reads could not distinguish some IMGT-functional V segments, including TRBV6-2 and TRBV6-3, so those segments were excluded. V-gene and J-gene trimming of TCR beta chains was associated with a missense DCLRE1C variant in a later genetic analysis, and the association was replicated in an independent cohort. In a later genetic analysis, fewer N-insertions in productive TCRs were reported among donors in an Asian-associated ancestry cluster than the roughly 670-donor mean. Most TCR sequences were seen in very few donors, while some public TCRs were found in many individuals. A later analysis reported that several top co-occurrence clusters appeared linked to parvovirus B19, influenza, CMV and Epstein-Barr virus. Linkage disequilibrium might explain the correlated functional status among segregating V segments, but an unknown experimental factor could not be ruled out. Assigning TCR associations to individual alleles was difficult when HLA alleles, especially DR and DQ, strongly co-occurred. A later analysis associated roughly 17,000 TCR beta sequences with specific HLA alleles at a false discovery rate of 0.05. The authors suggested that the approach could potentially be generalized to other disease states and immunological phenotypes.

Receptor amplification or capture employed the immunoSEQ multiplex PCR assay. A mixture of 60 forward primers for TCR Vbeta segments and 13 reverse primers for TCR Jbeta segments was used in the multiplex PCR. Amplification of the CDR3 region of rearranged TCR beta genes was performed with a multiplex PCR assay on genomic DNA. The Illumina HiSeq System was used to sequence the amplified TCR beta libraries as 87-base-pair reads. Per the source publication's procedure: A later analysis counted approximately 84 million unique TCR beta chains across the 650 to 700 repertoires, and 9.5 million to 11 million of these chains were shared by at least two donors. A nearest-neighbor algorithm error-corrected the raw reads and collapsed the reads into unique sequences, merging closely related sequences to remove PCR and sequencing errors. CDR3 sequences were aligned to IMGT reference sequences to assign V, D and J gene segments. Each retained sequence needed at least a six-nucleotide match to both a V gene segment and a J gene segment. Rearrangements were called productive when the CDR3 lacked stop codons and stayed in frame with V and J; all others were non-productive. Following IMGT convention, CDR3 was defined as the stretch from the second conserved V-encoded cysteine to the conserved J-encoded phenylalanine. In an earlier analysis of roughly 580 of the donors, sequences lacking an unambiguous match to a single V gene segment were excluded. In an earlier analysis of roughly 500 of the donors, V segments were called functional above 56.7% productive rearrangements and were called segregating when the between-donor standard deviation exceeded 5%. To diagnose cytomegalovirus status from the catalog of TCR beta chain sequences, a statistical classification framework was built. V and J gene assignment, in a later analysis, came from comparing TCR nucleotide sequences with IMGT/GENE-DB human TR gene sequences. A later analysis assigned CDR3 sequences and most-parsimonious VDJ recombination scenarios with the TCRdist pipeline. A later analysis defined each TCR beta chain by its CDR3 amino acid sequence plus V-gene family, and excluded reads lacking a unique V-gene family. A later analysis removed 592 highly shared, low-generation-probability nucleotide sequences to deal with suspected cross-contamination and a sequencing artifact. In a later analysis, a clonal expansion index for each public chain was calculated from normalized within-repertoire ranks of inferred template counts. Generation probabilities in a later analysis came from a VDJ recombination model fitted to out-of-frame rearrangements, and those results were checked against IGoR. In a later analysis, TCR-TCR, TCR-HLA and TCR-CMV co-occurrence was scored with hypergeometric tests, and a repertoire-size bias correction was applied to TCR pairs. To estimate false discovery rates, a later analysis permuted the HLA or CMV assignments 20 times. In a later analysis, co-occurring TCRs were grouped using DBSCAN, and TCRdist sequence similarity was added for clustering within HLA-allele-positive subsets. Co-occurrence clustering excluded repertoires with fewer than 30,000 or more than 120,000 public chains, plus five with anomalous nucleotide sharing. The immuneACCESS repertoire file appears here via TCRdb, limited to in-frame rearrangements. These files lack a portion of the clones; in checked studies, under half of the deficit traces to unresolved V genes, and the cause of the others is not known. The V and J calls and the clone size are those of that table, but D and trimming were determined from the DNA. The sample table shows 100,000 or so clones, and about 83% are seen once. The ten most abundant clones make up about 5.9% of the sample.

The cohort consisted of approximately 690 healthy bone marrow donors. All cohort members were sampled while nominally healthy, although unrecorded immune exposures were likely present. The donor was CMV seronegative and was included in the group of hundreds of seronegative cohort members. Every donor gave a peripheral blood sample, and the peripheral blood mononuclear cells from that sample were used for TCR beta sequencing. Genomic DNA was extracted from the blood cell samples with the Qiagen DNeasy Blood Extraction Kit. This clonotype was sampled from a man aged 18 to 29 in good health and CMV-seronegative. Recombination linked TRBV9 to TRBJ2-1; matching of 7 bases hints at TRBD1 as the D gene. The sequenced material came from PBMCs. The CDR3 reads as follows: CASSVGRGQGYNEQFF. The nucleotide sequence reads TGTGCCAGCAGCGTAGGGAGGGGGCAAGGCTACAATGAGCAGTTCTTC. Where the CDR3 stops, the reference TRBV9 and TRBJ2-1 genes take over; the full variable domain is DSGVTQTPKHLITATGQRVTLRCSPRSGDLSVYWYQQSLDQGLQFLIQYYNGEERAKGNILERFSAQQFPDLHSELNLSSLELGDSALYFCASSVGRGQGYNEQFFGPGTRLTVL.